One T cell receptor (beta chain) is described in this entry. The record originates from a study of blood T cell repertoires in COVID-19. Study-level information: The United States, Italy and Spain were the sources of the acute and convalescent COVID-19 samples. T cells, B-cell-depleted T cells, or PBMCs supplied cDNA or gDNA.

CDR3 length equals 13 residues. The ends were cut back, 3 bases at V and 5 bases at J, with 11 bases in the middle. Germline V gene data show CDR1 as KGHSH and CDR2 as LQKENI. Authors' data handling: From reference gene primer amplification, estimates of nucleated cell counts were derived. Method: immunoSEQ multiplex PCR; TCRdb's copy keeps in-frame clones and lacks some. That table gives V, J and clone size, and the DNA gave D and trimming. The table has 150,000 to 200,000 clones, over 80% seen once. The source of this sequence is a woman aged 55-69 years who had recovered from COVID-19. Sequencing was done on a sample of peripheral blood. This sequence joins TRBV18 and TRBJ2-7, with a weak D call TRBD1 (6 bases). The CDR3: CASSPTGRDEQYF. CDR3 nucleotide sequence: TGTGCCAGCTCACCGACAGGTCGCGACGAGCAGTACTTC.